The rows below give T cell receptor beta chains drawn from one sample of a study of control samples from healthy donors and cancer patients. The table came from immunoSEQ multiplex PCR; TCRdb's copy has only in-frame clones and leaves some out. The sample includes around 150,000 clones, about 94% of them seen just once. The sequenced sample consisted of PBMCs. These TCRs come from a man in his 60s with colorectal cancer. Both conserved end residues are part of each CDR3. D genes are given only for firm matches. Only some rows state a clone size, as once, few, many or a class for expanded clones.

CDR3 protein	CDR3 DNA	D gene	clone size	V gene	J gene
CASRSPGTGDYEQYF	TGTGCCAGCAGGAGCCCCGGGACAGGGGACTACGAGCAGTACTTC	TRBD1	-	TRBV5-8	TRBJ2-7
CASSLGHQEKLFF	TGTGCCAGCTCACTGGGACACCAGGAAAAACTGTTTTTT	-	-	TRBV18	TRBJ1-4
CASSQDLRVRIEDEQYF	TGTGCCAGCAGCCAAGATCTTCGGGTTAGAATCGAGGACGAGCAGTACTTC	-	-	TRBV3-1/TRBV3-2	TRBJ2-7
CSAPTSGAYDTQYF	TGCAGCGCTCCGACTAGCGGAGCATATGATACGCAGTATTTT	TRBD2	-	TRBV29-1	TRBJ2-3
CSANRNTEAFF	TGCAGCGCGAACCGGAACACTGAAGCTTTCTTT	-	-	TRBV29-1	TRBJ1-1
CASRTGYAIITDTQYF	TGTGCCAGCCGGACAGGTTACGCCATAATCACAGATACGCAGTATTTT	TRBD1	-	TRBV2	TRBJ2-3
CASQGQGGETQYF	TGTGCCAGCCAAGGACAGGGAGGGGAGACCCAGTACTTC	-	-	TRBV11-2	TRBJ2-5
CASSLGTGNYEQYF	TGTGCCAGCAGCTTAGGGACGGGGAACTACGAGCAGTACTTC	-	-	TRBV11-3	TRBJ2-7
CASSEGNSGFTDTQYF	TGTGCCAGCAGTGAAGGGAATAGCGGGTTCACAGATACGCAGTATTTT	TRBD2	-	TRBV6-1	TRBJ2-3
CASSSRRQGLDSYEQYF	TGTGCCAGCAGCTCCCGTAGACAGGGGCTTGACTCCTACGAGCAGTACTTC	TRBD1	-	TRBV7-9	TRBJ2-7
CASSLGSTGELFF	TGTGCCAGCAGCTTAGGTAGCACCGGGGAGCTGTTTTTT	-	-	TRBV7-2	TRBJ2-2
CASSYSRDSYEQYF	TGTGCCAGCAGTTACTCTAGGGACTCCTACGAGCAGTACTTC	-	-	TRBV6-5	TRBJ2-7
CATSRGADTQYF	TGTGCCACCTCCCGGGGGGCAGATACGCAGTATTTT	TRBD2	-	TRBV6-5	TRBJ2-3
CASSSSGGAYNEQFF	TGCGCCAGCAGCTCTAGCGGGGGGGCCTACAATGAGCAGTTCTTC	TRBD2	-	TRBV5-1	TRBJ2-1
CASSVLRENTEAFF	TGTGCCAGCAGTGTGTTGCGCGAGAACACTGAAGCTTTCTTT	-	once	TRBV2	TRBJ1-1
CASSPTSGVYNEQFF	TGCGCCAGCAGTCCTACTAGCGGGGTCTACAATGAGCAGTTCTTC	TRBD2	-	TRBV4-1	TRBJ2-1
CAWSPTEGARGYTF	TGTGCCTGGAGTCCAACGGAGGGCGCGAGGGGCTACACCTTC	-	-	TRBV30	TRBJ1-2
CASSGGVTGELFF	TGTGCCAGCAGCGGGGGGGTAACCGGGGAGCTGTTTTTT	TRBD2	-	TRBV6-6	TRBJ2-2
CASSSWGAVTTEAFF	TGTGCCAGCAGCTCCTGGGGGGCGGTAACCACTGAAGCTTTCTTT	-	-	TRBV7-2	TRBJ1-1
CASSIVGYEAFF	TGTGCCAGTAGTATAGTTGGATATGAAGCTTTCTTT	-	-	TRBV19	TRBJ1-1
CASSFEGSNQPQHF	TGTGCCAGCAGCTTCGAGGGTAGCAATCAGCCCCAGCATTTT	-	-	TRBV13	TRBJ1-5
CAWRGKQGRTEAFF	TGTGCCTGGAGGGGCAAACAGGGGCGCACTGAAGCTTTCTTT	TRBD1	few	TRBV30	TRBJ1-1
CASSLGTEETQYF	TGTGCCAGCAGCTTGGGAACAGAAGAGACCCAGTACTTC	-	once	TRBV5-5	TRBJ2-5
CATSVGGANTGELFF	TGTGCCACCAGTGTAGGAGGGGCTAACACCGGGGAGCTGTTTTTT	-	-	TRBV24-1	TRBJ2-2
CASSQEPSGFTDTQYF	TGCGCCAGCAGCCAAGAGCCTAGCGGGTTCACAGATACGCAGTATTTT	TRBD2	-	TRBV4-1	TRBJ2-3
CASSEALQGTGYTF	TGTGCCAGCAGTGAAGCGCTTCAGGGTACTGGCTACACCTTC	-	-	TRBV2	TRBJ1-2
CASSLPGLAGANVLTF	TGTGCCAGCAGCTTGCCAGGGTTGGCGGGGGCCAACGTCCTGACTTTC	-	once	TRBV5-6	TRBJ2-6
CASSLRSQGADGYTF	TGTGCCAGCAGCTTGAGGTCCCAGGGGGCCGATGGCTACACCTTC	TRBD1	-	TRBV5-4	TRBJ1-2
CASSRSLAGAAYEQYF	TGTGCCAGCAGCCGGAGTCTAGCGGGGGCCGCCTACGAGCAGTACTTC	TRBD2	-	TRBV7-6	TRBJ2-7
CASTADRETEAFF	TGTGCCAGTACCGCCGACAGGGAAACTGAAGCTTTCTTT	TRBD1	few	TRBV19	TRBJ1-1
CAKRGLAGEERYEQYF	TGTGCCAAAAGGGGGCTAGCGGGGGAGGAACGCTACGAGCAGTACTTC	TRBD2	-	TRBV19	TRBJ2-7
CASSKGTDQETQYF	TGCGCCAGCAGCAAAGGGACAGACCAAGAGACCCAGTACTTC	TRBD1	once	TRBV5-1	TRBJ2-5
CASSSGQVNYGYTF	TGTGCCAGCAGTTCGGGACAGGTTAACTATGGCTACACCTTC	TRBD1	-	TRBV28	TRBJ1-2
CASSVSGGSYNEQFF	TGTGCCAGCAGCGTTAGCGGGGGGTCCTACAATGAGCAGTTCTTC	TRBD2	-	TRBV9	TRBJ2-1
CAWSVGGQEAFF	TGTGCCTGGAGTGTAGGCGGGCAAGAAGCTTTCTTT	-	-	TRBV30	TRBJ1-1
CASRSVGTVSQHF	TGTGCCAGCAGGTCTGTGGGTACGGTATCCCAGCATTTT	-	-	TRBV5-8	TRBJ1-5
CASSYSSRRVNTEAFF	TGTGCCAGCAGTTACTCGAGTCGCAGGGTAAACACTGAAGCTTTCTTT	-	-	TRBV6-5	TRBJ1-1
CASSMGSREAFF	TGTGCCAGCAGTATGGGGTCGCGAGAAGCTTTCTTT	-	-	TRBV7-2	TRBJ1-1
CAISESTRPREAFF	TGTGCCATCAGTGAGTCGACGCGGCCGAGGGAAGCTTTCTTT	-	once	TRBV10-3	TRBJ1-1
CASHTGQGSYEQYF	TGCGCCAGTCATACGGGACAGGGGTCCTACGAGCAGTACTTC	TRBD1	-	TRBV5-1	TRBJ2-7
CASSPTAAAEAFF	TGTGCCAGCAGTCCGACAGCCGCGGCTGAAGCTTTCTTT	-	-	TRBV2	TRBJ1-1
CSVVDGALGGYTF	TGCAGCGTTGTAGACGGGGCTCTAGGTGGCTACACCTTC	-	-	TRBV29-1	TRBJ1-2
CASSLGQANSPLHF	TGCGCCAGCAGCTTGGGACAGGCTAATTCACCCCTCCACTTT	-	-	TRBV5-1	TRBJ1-6
CASMESSSTDTQYF	TGTGCCAGTATGGAAAGTTCTAGCACAGATACGCAGTATTTT	-	-	TRBV19	TRBJ2-3
CASSRQPDTQYF	TGTGCCAGCAGCAGACAGCCAGATACGCAGTATTTT	-	-	TRBV12-3/TRBV12-4	TRBJ2-3
CASSEGAVGAYGYTF	TGTGCCAGCAGTGAGGGGGCAGTCGGTGCCTATGGCTACACCTTC	-	-	TRBV6-1	TRBJ1-2
CASSLAQGGTGELFF	TGTGCCAGCAGCTTAGCACAGGGCGGGACCGGGGAGCTGTTTTTT	-	-	TRBV11-2	TRBJ2-2
CASSQIRSQIPGELFF	TGTGCCAGCAGCCAGATCCGGAGTCAGATCCCCGGGGAGCTGTTTTTT	-	-	TRBV3-1/TRBV3-2	TRBJ2-2
CASSLLGQSSLSVDGYTF	TGTGCCAGCTCATTATTGGGACAGAGCTCCTTGTCGGTGGATGGCTACACCTTC	TRBD1	-	TRBV18	TRBJ1-2
CASSDPIGQANLNTEAFF	TGTGCCAGCAGCGACCCGATTGGACAGGCAAACTTGAACACTGAAGCTTTCTTT	TRBD1	-	TRBV9	TRBJ1-1
CASSAGTGNTGELFF	TGTGCCAGCAGCGCCGGGACAGGGAACACCGGGGAGCTGTTTTTT	TRBD1	-	TRBV11-2	TRBJ2-2
CASSLSQGSYNEQFF	TGTGCCAGCAGCCTATCTCAGGGTTCCTACAATGAGCAGTTCTTC	-	-	TRBV5-4	TRBJ2-1
CASSRQEEDTEAFF	TGTGCCAGCAGTCGTCAGGAGGAGGACACTGAAGCTTTCTTT	-	-	TRBV6-5	TRBJ1-1
CASSHTQSGYTF	TGTGCCAGCAGCCACACCCAGTCGGGCTACACCTTC	-	-	TRBV5-5	TRBJ1-2
CASSLGLAGNLYGDTQYF	TGCGCCAGCAGCTTAGGACTAGCGGGGAACCTCTATGGAGATACGCAGTATTTT	TRBD2	-	TRBV5-1	TRBJ2-3